These T cell receptor beta chains were read from a single sample in a study of blood T cells in healthy people across ages. TCRdb fed the 5' RACE reads into MiXCR, producing one record per CDR3 protein. This sample has more than 650,000 distinct CDR3 sequences; 22% occur once, and the top ten carry around 21%. The sequencing sample was made of blood. Every receptor here comes from a man between 65 and 85 years old in good health. CDR3s include the opening cysteine and the closing phenylalanine or tryptophan. The D gene is left open where the match is weak. Some rows mark clone size as missing; the rest say once, few, many or name a class of expanded clone.

size: NA; J: TRBJ1-1; V: TRBV7-9; D: NA; DNA: TGTGCCAGCAGCTCCGACAGCGCTGAAGCTTTCTTT; CDR3: CASSSDSAEAFF
size: many; J: TRBJ1-3; V: TRBV12-5; D: NA; DNA: TGTGCTAGTGACCTACCGACAGCCGGAAACACCATATATTTT; CDR3: CASDLPTAGNTIYF
size: few; J: TRBJ2-3; V: TRBV4-2; D: TRBD2; DNA: TGTGCCAGCAGCCTGGAAGCGGGGGCTAGCACAGATACGCAGTATTTT; CDR3: CASSLEAGASTDTQYF
size: NA; J: TRBJ2-3; V: TRBV10-2; D: TRBD2; DNA: TGCGCCAGCAGATCGAACCCGGGACTAGCGGGGTACACAGATACGCAGTATTTT; CDR3: CASRSNPGLAGYTDTQYF
size: many; J: TRBJ2-1; V: TRBV7-2; D: NA; DNA: TGTGCCAGCTCACCAGGGGGAGGTTCCTACAATGAGCAGTTCTTC; CDR3: CASSPGGGSYNEQFF
size: NA; J: TRBJ2-3; V: TRBV24-1; D: TRBD2; DNA: TGTGCCACAGCGGGAGTTCGGGTAGATACGCAGTATTTT; CDR3: CATAGVRVDTQYF
size: NA; J: TRBJ1-4; V: TRBV20-1; D: TRBD1; DNA: TGCAGTGCTAGGACACAGGGGGCTAATGAAAAACTGTTTTTT; CDR3: CSARTQGANEKLFF
size: few; J: TRBJ2-4; V: TRBV27; D: NA; DNA: TGTGCCAGCAGTGACTTGACCATTCAGTACTTC; CDR3: CASSDLTIQYF
size: few; J: TRBJ2-7; V: TRBV7-9; D: NA; DNA: TGTGCCAGCAGCCTCCGGTCCCCCGAGCAGTACTTC; CDR3: CASSLRSPEQYF
size: NA; J: TRBJ1-1; V: TRBV5-1; D: NA; DNA: TGCGCCAGCAGCTTGGGGGCCGGGGTCACTGAAGCTTTCTTT; CDR3: CASSLGAGVTEAFF
size: NA; J: TRBJ2-1; V: TRBV5-5; D: NA; DNA: TGTGCCAGCAGCTTCTGGAAATCCTACAATGAGCAGTTCTTC; CDR3: CASSFWKSYNEQFF
size: NA; J: TRBJ2-3; V: TRBV29-1; D: NA; DNA: TGCAGCGTTGCCCGAGGTGGTCCAGATACGCGGTATTTT; CDR3: CSVARGGPDTRYF
size: NA; J: TRBJ2-5; V: TRBV2; D: NA; DNA: TGTGCCAGCAGTGATAGTGGCTGGGGTAGAGAGACCCAGTACTTC; CDR3: CASSDSGWGRETQYF
size: few; J: TRBJ2-5; V: TRBV5-1; D: TRBD2; DNA: TGCGCCAGCACCCTGGGGACTAGCGACAGGAAGACCCAGTACTTC; CDR3: CASTLGTSDRKTQYF
size: NA; J: TRBJ2-5; V: TRBV9; D: TRBD2; DNA: TGTGCCAGCAGCGTAGAGCGGACTAGCAGGGGCCGTGAGACCCAGTACTTC; CDR3: CASSVERTSRGRETQYF
size: NA; J: TRBJ2-4; V: TRBV13; D: NA; DNA: TGTGCCAGCAGCTTTAAAGAGAACATTCAGTACTTC; CDR3: CASSFKENIQYF
size: NA; J: TRBJ2-1; V: TRBV10-3; D: TRBD1; DNA: TGTGCCATCAGTGGAGACGGGTCGACAGGGGCGTTGACCTACAATGAGCAGTTCTTC; CDR3: CAISGDGSTGALTYNEQFF
size: NA; J: TRBJ2-2; V: TRBV20-1; D: TRBD2; DNA: TGCAGTGCTAGAGATCCCCGGACTAGCACCGGGGAGCTGTTTTTT; CDR3: CSARDPRTSTGELFF
size: few; J: TRBJ2-3; V: TRBV2; D: NA; DNA: TGTGCCAGCAGTTCCGGACTGGACCGGGGAGATACGCAGTATTTT; CDR3: CASSSGLDRGDTQYF
size: many; J: TRBJ1-1; V: TRBV5-1; D: TRBD1; DNA: TGCGCCAGCAGCGGACAGGGGGCGAACACTGAAGCTTTCTTT; CDR3: CASSGQGANTEAFF
size: few; J: TRBJ1-5; V: TRBV25-1; D: NA; DNA: TGTGCCAGCAGTGAATCGGCAGGGAAGGGCCATCAGCCCCAGCATTTT; CDR3: CASSESAGKGHQPQHF
size: few; J: TRBJ2-6; V: TRBV5-1; D: NA; DNA: TGCGCCAGCAGCTTGTTAAGGGAGCCTGGGGCCAACGTCCTGACTTTC; CDR3: CASSLLREPGANVLTF
size: few; J: TRBJ2-1; V: TRBV24-1; D: NA; DNA: TGTGCCACCAGTGGAGCTTACGGTATGGTCAATGAGCAGTTCTTC; CDR3: CATSGAYGMVNEQFF
size: NA; J: TRBJ2-1; V: TRBV12-3/TRBV12-4; D: TRBD1; DNA: TGTGCCAGCAGTTTCAGGGGGCAAGTTTACAATGAGCAGTTCTTC; CDR3: CASSFRGQVYNEQFF
size: NA; J: TRBJ2-2; V: TRBV11-2; D: NA; DNA: TGTGCCAGCAGCTTTGGGGTGGCAGGGAGCACCGGGGAGCTGTTTTTT; CDR3: CASSFGVAGSTGELFF
size: NA; J: TRBJ1-2; V: TRBV20-1; D: NA; DNA: TGCAGTGCTAGAGATCCACAGCCCCCTGACTATGGCTACACCTTC; CDR3: CSARDPQPPDYGYTF
size: few; J: TRBJ2-7; V: TRBV20-1; D: NA; DNA: TGCAGTGCTAGGGACTCCATTTCCGAGCAGTACTTC; CDR3: CSARDSISEQYF
size: NA; J: TRBJ2-3; V: TRBV10-3; D: TRBD1; DNA: TGTGCCATCAGTCTATCGGACAGGGGGGCCACAGATACGCAGTATTTT; CDR3: CAISLSDRGATDTQYF
size: few; J: TRBJ2-6; V: TRBV4-3; D: NA; DNA: TGCGCCAGCAGCCCCTTACAGGGAGGTAGTGGGGTCAACGTCCTGACTTTC; CDR3: CASSPLQGGSGVNVLTF
size: few; J: TRBJ2-1; V: TRBV7-9; D: TRBD1; DNA: TGTGCCAGCAGCTTAGGAGTCGGGACAGGGGGCTACAATGAGCAGTTCTTC; CDR3: CASSLGVGTGGYNEQFF
size: NA; J: TRBJ2-7; V: TRBV28; D: NA; DNA: TGTGCCAGCAGATTCGTTGGGGCTTCCTACGAGCAGTACTTC; CDR3: CASRFVGASYEQYF